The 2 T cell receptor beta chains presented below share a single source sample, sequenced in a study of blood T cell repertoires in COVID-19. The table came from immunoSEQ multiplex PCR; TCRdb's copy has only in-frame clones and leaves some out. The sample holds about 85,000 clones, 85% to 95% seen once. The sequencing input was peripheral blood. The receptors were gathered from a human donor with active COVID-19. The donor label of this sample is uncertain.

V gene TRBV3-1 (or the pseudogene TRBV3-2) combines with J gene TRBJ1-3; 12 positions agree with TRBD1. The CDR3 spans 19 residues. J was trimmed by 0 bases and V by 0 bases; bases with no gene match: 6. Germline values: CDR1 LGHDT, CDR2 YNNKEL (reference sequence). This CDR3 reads CASSQEVGQGALSGNTIYF. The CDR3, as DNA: TGTGCCAGCAGCCAAGAAGTGGGACAGGGGGCGCTCTCTGGAAACACCATATATTTT.

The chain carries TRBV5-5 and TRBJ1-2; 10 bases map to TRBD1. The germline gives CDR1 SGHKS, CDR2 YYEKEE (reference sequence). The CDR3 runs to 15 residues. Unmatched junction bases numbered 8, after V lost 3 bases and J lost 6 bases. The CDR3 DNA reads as TGTGCCAGCAGCTCCTTGACAGGGGGCAACCATGGCTACACCTTC. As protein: CASSSLTGGNHGYTF.